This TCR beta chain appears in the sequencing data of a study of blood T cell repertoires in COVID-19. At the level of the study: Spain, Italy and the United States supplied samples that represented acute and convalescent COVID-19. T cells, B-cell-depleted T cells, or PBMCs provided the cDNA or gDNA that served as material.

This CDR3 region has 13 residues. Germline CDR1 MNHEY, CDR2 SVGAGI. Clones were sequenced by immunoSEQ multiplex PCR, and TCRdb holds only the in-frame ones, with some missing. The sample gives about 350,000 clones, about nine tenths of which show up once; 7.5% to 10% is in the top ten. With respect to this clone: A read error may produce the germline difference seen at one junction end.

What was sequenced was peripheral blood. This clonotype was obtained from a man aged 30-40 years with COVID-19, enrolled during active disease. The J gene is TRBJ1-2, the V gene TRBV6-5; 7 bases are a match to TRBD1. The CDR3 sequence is CAGRQGLGYGYTF. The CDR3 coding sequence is TGTGCCGGCAGACAGGGTTTGGGCTATGGCTACACCTTC.